This T cell receptor (beta chain) is drawn from a study of blood T cell repertoires in COVID-19. Study at large: Some COVID-19 samples were acute and others convalescent; all came from the United States, Italy and Spain. T cells, B-cell-depleted T cells, or PBMCs provided the cDNA or gDNA that served as material.

Study processing details: Scientists estimated how many nucleated cells there were by amplifying reference gene primers. Produced via immunoSEQ multiplex PCR; TCRdb's table is partial and in-frame only. The DNA was the basis for D and trimming; V, J and clone size are from that table. The sample consists of 120,000 or so clones, around four fifths of them appearing once. Source material: peripheral blood. This clonotype originated in a man aged 55 to 70 with acute or convalescent COVID-19.

This chain's CDR3 is CASSRSTGSGNTIYF. The CDR3 DNA sequence: TGTGCCAGCAGCCGTTCGACAGGGTCTGGAAACACCATATATTTT. The rearrangement links TRBV7-9 to TRBJ1-3; 7 nucleotides agree with TRBD1. V shed 5 bases and J 1 base; nucleotides not matched to a gene: 5. Germline V gene data show CDR1 as SEHNR and CDR2 as FQNEAQ (reference sequence). This CDR3 has 15 residues.